This T cell receptor (beta chain) was found in a study of graft-versus-host responses after intestinal transplantation (dated by TCRdb to about 2021). Regarding the study in general: The transplants that recipients received were multivisceral, liver-intestinal, or isolated intestinal. To identify alloreactive clones, pre-transplant mixed lymphocyte reaction products were sequenced and then compared with unstimulated pre-transplant donor and recipient T cells. Anti-thymocyte globulin induction was given to all recipients, followed by maintenance tacrolimus and steroids for two to three years. Donor T cell macrochimerism was defined as a peak of at least 4% donor T cells among recipient peripheral blood mononuclear cells. Samples from a few later patients were sequenced in-house on an Illumina MiSeq with MiXCR processing rather than by the commercial service. The cohort enrolled about two dozen intestinal transplant recipients, one of whom was a retransplant, and a few patients without pretransplant specimens were excluded. Bulk TCR-beta CDR3 sequencing was used to track graft-versus-host and host-versus-graft alloreactive T cell clones in the graft, circulation and bone marrow after intestinal transplantation. Summary of the overall study and its limitations: Early after transplant, declines in HvG clones were associated with peak levels of circulating GvH clones. The conclusions were limited by the relatively low number and heterogeneity of the intestinal transplant patients. High GvH to HvG T cell clonal ratios were observed in the allografts of patients with donor T cell macrochimerism. GvH clones turned up in recipient bone marrow, with some appearing earlier in ileal mucosa or blood, a pattern consistent with an intestinal mucosal origin.

To isolate intraepithelial and lamina propria lymphocytes from graft specimens, dithiothreitol, EDTA incubations and collagenase D digestion were used. Serial intestinal graft biopsy specimens collected up to 600 days after transplant underwent bulk TCR-beta sequencing. To note about this clone: Its cognate antigen has yet to be identified. Per-base qualities were not stored, and no clone one base away is much larger.

The protocol used for the library was the immunoSEQ multiplex PCR assay. For most patients, high-throughput TCR-beta CDR3 sequencing of genomic DNA was performed by Adaptive Biotechnologies. In the original analysis: Adaptive's ImmunoSEQ software supplied the TCR sequencing data for around 19 patients, while MiXCR and VDJtools were used to process a few other patients. CDR3 nucleotide sequences shared by donor and recipient were removed because the origin of these sequences could not be assigned. To be classed as alloreactive, a clone needed at least 2-fold expansion over unstimulated cells and a minimum CFSE-low frequency of 0.002% (template counts) or 0.001% (read counts). Clones were considered mappable if detected in sequenced pre-transplant spleen, lymph node, or MLR CFSE-low populations of the donor or recipient. The cumulative frequency of alloreactive clones was calculated as a percentage of all sequences, weighted by copy number. Entries here come from immuneACCESS through TCRdb and include only in-frame sequences with V and J called. Some clones fail to appear in such tables; in the studies checked, an unresolved V gene covers under half of the shortfall, and the cause of the remainder is unknown. Clone size and the V and J calls come from that table; the DNA yielded D and trimming. Counted in this sample were roughly 17,000 clones; 82% of them appeared once. The ten largest clonotypes hold around 5.5% of the sample.

The CDR3 contains 15 residues, cysteine and phenylalanine counted. Only the CDR3 region is kept as DNA, spanning 45 bases read in frame from base 1. The CDR1 and CDR2 encoded by the germline V gene (reference sequence) are SEHNR and FQNEAQ. Trimming at the junction amounts to 7 bases on V and 4 bases on J, and the germline ends lie 19 bases apart. The source of this sequence is a human patient who received an intestinal transplant, so some T cells may come from the graft donor. The V and J segments used are TRBV7-9 and TRBJ1-1; a tentative D match to TRBD1 spans 6 bases. The sequenced sample was ileum tissue, obtained 17 days after transplant. In nucleotides, the sequence is TGTGCCAGCATCTGGGGGGGGGCCATGGCCACTGAAGCTTTCTTT. This is translated as CASIWGGAMATEAFF.